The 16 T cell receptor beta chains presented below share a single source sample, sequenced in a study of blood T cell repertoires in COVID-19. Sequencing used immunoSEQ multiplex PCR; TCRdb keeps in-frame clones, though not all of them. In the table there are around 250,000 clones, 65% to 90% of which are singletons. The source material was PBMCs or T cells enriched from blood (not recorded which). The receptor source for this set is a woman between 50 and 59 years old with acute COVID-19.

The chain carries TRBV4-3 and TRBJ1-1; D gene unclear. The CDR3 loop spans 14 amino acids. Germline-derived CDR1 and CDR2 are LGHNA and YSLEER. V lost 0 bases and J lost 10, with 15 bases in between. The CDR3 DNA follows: TGCGCCAGCAGCCAAGATCCAGCCTCGGAGGGAGCTTTCTTT. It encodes CASSQDPASEGAFF.

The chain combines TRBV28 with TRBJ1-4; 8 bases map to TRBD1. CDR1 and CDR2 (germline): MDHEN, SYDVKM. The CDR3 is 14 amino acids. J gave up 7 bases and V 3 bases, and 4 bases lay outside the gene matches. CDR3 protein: CASSFRTGIEKLFF. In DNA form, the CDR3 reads TGTGCCAGCAGTTTTAGGACAGGGATTGAAAAACTGTTTTTT.

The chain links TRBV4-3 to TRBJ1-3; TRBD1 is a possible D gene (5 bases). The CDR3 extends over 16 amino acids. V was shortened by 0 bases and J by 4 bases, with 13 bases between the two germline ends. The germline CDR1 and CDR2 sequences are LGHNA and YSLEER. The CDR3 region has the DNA TGCGCCAGCAGCCAAGATGGAAGGGGCGGAGGAAACACCATATATTTT. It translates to CASSQDGRGGGNTIYF.

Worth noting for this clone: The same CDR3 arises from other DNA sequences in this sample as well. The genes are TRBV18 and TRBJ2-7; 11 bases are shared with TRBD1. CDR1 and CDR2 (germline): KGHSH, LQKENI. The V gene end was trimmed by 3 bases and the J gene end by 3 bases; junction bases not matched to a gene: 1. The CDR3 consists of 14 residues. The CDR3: CASSPGTGGYEQYF. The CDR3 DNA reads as TGTGCCAGCTCACCCGGGACAGGGGGCTACGAGCAGTACTTC.

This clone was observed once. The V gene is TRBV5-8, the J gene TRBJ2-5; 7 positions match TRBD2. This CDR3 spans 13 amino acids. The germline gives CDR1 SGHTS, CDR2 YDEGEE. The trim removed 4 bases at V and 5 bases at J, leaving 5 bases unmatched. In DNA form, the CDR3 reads TGTGCCAGCAGCCGGACTAGTGGGGAGACCCAGTACTTC. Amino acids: CASSRTSGETQYF.

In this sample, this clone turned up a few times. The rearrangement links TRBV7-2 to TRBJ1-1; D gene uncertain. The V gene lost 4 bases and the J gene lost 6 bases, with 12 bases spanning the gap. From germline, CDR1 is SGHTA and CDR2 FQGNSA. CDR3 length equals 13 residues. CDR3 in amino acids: CASSSYLSAEAFF. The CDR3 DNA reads TGTGCCAGCAGCTCCTATCTAAGTGCTGAAGCTTTCTTT.

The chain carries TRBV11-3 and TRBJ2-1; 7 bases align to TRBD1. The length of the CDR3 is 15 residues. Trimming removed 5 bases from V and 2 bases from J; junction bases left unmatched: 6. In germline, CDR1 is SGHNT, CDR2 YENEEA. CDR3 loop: CASSIGRGTYNEQFF. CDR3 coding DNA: TGTGCCAGCAGCATAGGCAGGGGGACCTACAATGAGCAGTTCTTC.

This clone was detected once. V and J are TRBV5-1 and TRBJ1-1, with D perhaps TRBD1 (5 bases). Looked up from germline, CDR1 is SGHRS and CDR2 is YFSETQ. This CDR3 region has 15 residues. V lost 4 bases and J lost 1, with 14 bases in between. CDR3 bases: TGCGCCAGCAGCCTAGGACTGGGGGGGAACACTGAAGCTTTCTTT. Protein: CASSLGLGGNTEAFF.

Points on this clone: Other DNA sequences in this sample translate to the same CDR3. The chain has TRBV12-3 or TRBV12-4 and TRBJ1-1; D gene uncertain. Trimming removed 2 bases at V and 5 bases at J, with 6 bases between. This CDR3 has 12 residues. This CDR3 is CASSLTRTEAFF. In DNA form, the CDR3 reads TGTGCCAGCAGTTTAACCCGGACTGAAGCTTTCTTT.

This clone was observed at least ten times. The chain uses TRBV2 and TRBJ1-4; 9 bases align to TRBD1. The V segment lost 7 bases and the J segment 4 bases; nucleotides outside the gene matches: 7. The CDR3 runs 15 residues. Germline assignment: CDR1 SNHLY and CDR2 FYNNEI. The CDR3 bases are TGTGCCAGCAAGGGGCCGGGACAGGGTAATGAAAAACTGTTTTTT. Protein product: CASKGPGQGNEKLFF.

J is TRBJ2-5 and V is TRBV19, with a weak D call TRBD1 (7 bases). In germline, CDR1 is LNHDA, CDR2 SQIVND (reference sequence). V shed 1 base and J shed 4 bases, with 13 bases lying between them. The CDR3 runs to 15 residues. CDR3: CASSIGGTDRETQYF. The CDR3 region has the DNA TGTGCCAGTAGTATAGGCGGGACAGACCGAGAGACCCAGTACTTC.

CDR3 residues: CASSLDRGPYNEQFF. The CDR3 region has the DNA TGTGCCAGCAGCTTAGACAGGGGACCCTACAATGAGCAGTTCTTC. V usage is TRBV7-9 and J usage is TRBJ2-1; TRBD1 matches 7 bases. Germline V lookup: CDR1 SEHNR, CDR2 FQNEAQ (reference sequence). There are 15 residues in the CDR3. With 1 base clipped from V and 2 bases from J, the junction kept 2 bases outside the gene matches.

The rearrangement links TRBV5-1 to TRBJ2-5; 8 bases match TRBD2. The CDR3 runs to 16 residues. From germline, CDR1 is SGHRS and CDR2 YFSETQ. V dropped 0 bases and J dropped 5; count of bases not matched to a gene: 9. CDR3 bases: TGCGCCAGCAGCTTGGATCCCGGGGGGGCCTCGGAGACCCAGTACTTC. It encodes CASSLDPGGASETQYF. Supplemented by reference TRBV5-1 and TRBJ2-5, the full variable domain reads KAGVTQTPRYLIKTRGQQVTLSCSPISGHRSVSWYQQTPGQGLQFLFEYFSETQRNKGNFPGRFSGRQFSNSRSEMNVSTLELGDSALYLCASSLDPGGASETQYFGPGTRLLVL.

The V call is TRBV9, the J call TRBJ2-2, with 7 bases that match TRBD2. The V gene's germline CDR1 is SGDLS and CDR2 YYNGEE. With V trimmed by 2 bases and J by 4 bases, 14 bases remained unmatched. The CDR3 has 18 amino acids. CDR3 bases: TGTGCCAGCAGCGTTGGTGTCAGGGAGGGGCGTCCCACCGGGGAGCTGTTTTTT. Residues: CASSVGVREGRPTGELFF. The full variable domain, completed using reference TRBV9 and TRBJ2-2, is DSGVTQTPKHLITATGQRVTLRCSPRSGDLSVYWYQQSLDQGLQFLIQYYNGEERAKGNILERFSAQQFPDLHSELNLSSLELGDSALYFCASSVGVREGRPTGELFFGEGSRLTVL.

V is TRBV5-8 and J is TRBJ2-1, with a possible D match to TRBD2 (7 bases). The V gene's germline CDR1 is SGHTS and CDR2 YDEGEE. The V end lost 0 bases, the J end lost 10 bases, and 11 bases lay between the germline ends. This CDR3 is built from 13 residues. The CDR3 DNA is TGTGCCAGCAGCTTGGTTCGGGGGGCCGAGCAGTTCTTC. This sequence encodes CASSLVRGAEQFF.

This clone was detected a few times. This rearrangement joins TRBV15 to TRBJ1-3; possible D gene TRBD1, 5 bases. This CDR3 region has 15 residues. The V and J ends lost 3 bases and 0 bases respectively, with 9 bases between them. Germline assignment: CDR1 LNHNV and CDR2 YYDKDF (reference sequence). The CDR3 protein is CATSRGGNSGNTIYF. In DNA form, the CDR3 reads TGTGCCACCAGCAGGGGGGGGAACTCTGGAAACACCATATATTTT. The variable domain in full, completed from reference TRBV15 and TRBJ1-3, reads DAMVIQNPRYQVTQFGKPVTLSCSQTLNHNVMYWYQQKSSQAPKLLFHYYDKDFNNEADTPDNFQSRRPNTSFCFLDIRSPGLGDTAMYLCATSRGGNSGNTIYFGEGSWLTVV.